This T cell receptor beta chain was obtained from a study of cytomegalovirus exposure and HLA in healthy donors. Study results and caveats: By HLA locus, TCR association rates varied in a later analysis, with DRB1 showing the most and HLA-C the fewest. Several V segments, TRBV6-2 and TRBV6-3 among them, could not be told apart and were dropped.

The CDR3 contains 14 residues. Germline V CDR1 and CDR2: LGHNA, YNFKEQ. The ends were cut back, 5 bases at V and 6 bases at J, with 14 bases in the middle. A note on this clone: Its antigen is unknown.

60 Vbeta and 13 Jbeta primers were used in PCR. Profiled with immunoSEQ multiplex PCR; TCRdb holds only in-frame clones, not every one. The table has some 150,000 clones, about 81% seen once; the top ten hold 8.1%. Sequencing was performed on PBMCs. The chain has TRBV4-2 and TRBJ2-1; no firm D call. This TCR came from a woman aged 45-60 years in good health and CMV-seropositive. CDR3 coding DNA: TGTGCCAGCAGCACCCGTGGAGAGTTCAATGAGCAGTTCTTC. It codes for CASSTRGEFNEQFF.